The rows below give T cell receptor beta chains drawn from one sample of a study of cytomegalovirus exposure and HLA in healthy donors. Assay used: immunoSEQ multiplex PCR; TCRdb lists only in-frame clones, some missing. The table lists 55,000 to 65,000 clones, roughly 90% of them singletons, with 1% to 1.2% in the top ten. The sample comprised PBMCs. These receptors were obtained from a man between 18 and 29 years old in good health and CMV-seronegative. Both conserved end residues are part of each CDR3. The order of the fields is D gene, J gene, V gene, clone size, CDR3 protein, CDR3 DNA. A D gene is named only where the DNA matches it firmly. The size of a clone is reported for some rows only, either as once, few or many, or as a class for expanded clones.

D: TRBD2
J: TRBJ2-1
V: TRBV4-1
size: -
CDR3: CASSQDLAGLEFF
DNA: TGCGCCAGCAGCCAAGATCTAGCGGGGTTGGAGTTCTTC

D: -
J: TRBJ1-3
V: TRBV6-5
size: -
CDR3: CASQGQPSGNTIYF
DNA: TGTGCCAGCCAGGGGCAACCGAGCGGAAACACCATATATTTT

D: -
J: TRBJ2-1
V: TRBV7-3
size: -
CDR3: CASSISRSNNEQFF
DNA: TGTGCCAGCAGCATATCCCGGTCTAACAATGAGCAGTTCTTC

D: TRBD2
J: TRBJ2-5
V: TRBV15
size: -
CDR3: CATSRVIGSGVAGSQYF
DNA: TGTGCCACCAGCAGAGTGATCGGTAGCGGGGTAGCGGGGTCCCAGTACTTC

D: TRBD2
J: TRBJ2-2
V: TRBV5-1
size: -
CDR3: CASSLAAGVATGELFF
DNA: TGCGCCAGCAGCTTGGCGGCGGGAGTCGCCACCGGGGAGCTGTTTTTT

D: TRBD2
J: TRBJ2-7
V: TRBV6-1
size: -
CDR3: CASRLSTSGTYEQYF
DNA: TGTGCCAGCAGACTATCCACTAGCGGGACCTACGAGCAGTACTTC

D: -
J: TRBJ2-7
V: TRBV6-5
size: -
CDR3: CASSYGGVYEQYF
DNA: TGTGCCAGCAGTTACGGCGGGGTGTACGAGCAGTACTTC

D: -
J: TRBJ1-2
V: TRBV28
size: -
CDR3: CASSLDSYGYTF
DNA: TGTGCCAGCAGTTTAGACAGCTATGGCTACACCTTC

D: TRBD1
J: TRBJ2-7
V: TRBV13
size: -
CDR3: CASSLGGQGFYEQYF
DNA: TGTGCCAGCAGCTTAGGGGGACAGGGTTTCTACGAGCAGTACTTC

D: -
J: TRBJ2-7
V: TRBV4-1
size: -
CDR3: CASSQGPGGSSYEQYF
DNA: TGCGCCAGCAGCCAAGGTCCGGGTGGGAGCTCCTACGAGCAGTACTTC

D: -
J: TRBJ2-1
V: TRBV7-9
size: -
CDR3: CASSLGLYNEQFF
DNA: TGTGCCAGCAGCTTGGGGCTCTACAATGAGCAGTTCTTC

D: -
J: TRBJ1-1
V: TRBV15
size: -
CDR3: CATSREGGGTEAFF
DNA: TGTGCCACCAGCAGAGAGGGGGGGGGCACTGAAGCTTTCTTT

D: -
J: TRBJ2-3
V: TRBV30
size: -
CDR3: CAWRLSGQATQYF
DNA: TGTGCCTGGAGGCTATCAGGGCAAGCGACGCAGTATTTT

D: -
J: TRBJ1-2
V: TRBV2
size: few
CDR3: CASSEGPGYGYTF
DNA: TGTGCCAGCAGTGAAGGCCCAGGGTATGGCTACACCTTC

D: -
J: TRBJ2-7
V: TRBV10-3
size: -
CDR3: CAISDPFRSRRRNEQYF
DNA: TGTGCCATCAGTGACCCCTTTAGGAGCCGTAGGAGGAACGAGCAGTACTTC

D: TRBD1
J: TRBJ1-2
V: TRBV14
size: -
CDR3: CASSQVDREKGYTF
DNA: TGTGCCAGCAGCCAAGTCGACAGGGAGAAAGGCTACACCTTC

D: -
J: TRBJ2-7
V: TRBV28
size: -
CDR3: CASSLRGPGWGEQYF
DNA: TGTGCCAGCAGTTTACGAGGGCCTGGATGGGGCGAGCAGTACTTC

D: -
J: TRBJ2-1
V: TRBV4-2
size: -
CDR3: CASSQAPGPDNEQFF
DNA: TGTGCCAGCAGCCAAGCGCCGGGTCCTGACAATGAGCAGTTCTTC

D: -
J: TRBJ2-7
V: TRBV12-5
size: few
CDR3: CASGPVSGPLFEQYF
DNA: TGTGCTAGTGGTCCTGTAAGTGGGCCCCTATTCGAGCAGTACTTC

D: TRBD2
J: TRBJ2-1
V: TRBV7-3
size: -
CDR3: CASSTSGSDNEQFF
DNA: TGTGCCAGCAGCACTAGCGGGAGCGACAATGAGCAGTTCTTC

D: -
J: TRBJ2-5
V: TRBV25-1
size: -
CDR3: CASSESRGSSGTQYF
DNA: TGTGCCAGCAGTGAATCTAGGGGGAGTTCTGGTACCCAGTACTTC

D: -
J: TRBJ2-7
V: TRBV6-5
size: -
CDR3: CASSYSSSNQYEQYF
DNA: TGTGCCAGCAGTTACTCGTCTAGCAACCAGTACGAGCAGTACTTC

D: -
J: TRBJ2-7
V: TRBV28
size: -
CDR3: CASRNDGSYEQYF
DNA: TGTGCCAGCAGAAACGACGGGTCCTACGAGCAGTACTTC

D: -
J: TRBJ2-3
V: TRBV9
size: -
CDR3: CASSPSSQLGPAADTQYF
DNA: TGTGCCAGCAGTCCTTCCTCCCAACTAGGGCCTGCTGCAGATACGCAGTATTTT

D: -
J: TRBJ2-5
V: TRBV19
size: -
CDR3: CASSTGGVQETQYF
DNA: TGTGCCAGTAGTACCGGCGGGGTACAAGAGACCCAGTACTTC

D: -
J: TRBJ1-1
V: TRBV19
size: -
CDR3: CASSIGQNTEAFF
DNA: TGTGCCAGTAGTATAGGACAGAACACTGAAGCTTTCTTT

D: -
J: TRBJ2-2
V: TRBV28
size: -
CDR3: CASILTSTGELFF
DNA: TGTGCCAGCATCCTGACTTCCACCGGGGAGCTGTTTTTT

D: -
J: TRBJ2-1
V: TRBV7-2
size: once
CDR3: CASIPLEAYNEQFF
DNA: TGTGCCAGCATCCCCCTTGAGGCTTACAATGAGCAGTTCTTC

D: TRBD2
J: TRBJ2-7
V: TRBV5-4
size: -
CDR3: CASSLVGTSGYEQYF
DNA: TGTGCCAGCAGCTTGGTAGGGACTAGCGGCTACGAGCAGTACTTC

D: TRBD2
J: TRBJ2-2
V: TRBV6-5
size: -
CDR3: CASSVAGTGELFF
DNA: TGTGCCAGCAGCGTAGCGGGAACCGGGGAGCTGTTTTTT

D: -
J: TRBJ2-7
V: TRBV5-1
size: -
CDR3: CASSPYQGQTSYEQYF
DNA: TGCGCCAGCAGCCCGTACCAAGGACAGACTTCCTACGAGCAGTACTTC

D: -
J: TRBJ2-5
V: TRBV5-1
size: -
CDR3: CASSLEGGETQYF
DNA: TGCGCCAGCAGCTTAGAGGGGGGGGAGACCCAGTACTTC

D: -
J: TRBJ2-2
V: TRBV7-3
size: few
CDR3: CASSLLVSTGELFF
DNA: TGTGCCAGCAGCTTACTTGTGAGCACCGGGGAGCTGTTTTTT

D: -
J: TRBJ1-1
V: TRBV30
size: -
CDR3: CAWRPRGKTVSTEAFF
DNA: TGTGCCTGGAGGCCCCGGGGGAAGACCGTATCCACTGAAGCTTTCTTT

D: TRBD1
J: TRBJ1-5
V: TRBV5-6
size: -
CDR3: CASSKRQGSNQPQHF
DNA: TGTGCCAGCAGCAAAAGACAGGGATCCAATCAGCCCCAGCATTTT

D: TRBD2
J: TRBJ2-3
V: TRBV7-6
size: -
CDR3: CASSRTAGGTQYF
DNA: TGTGCCAGCAGCCGTACGGCGGGGGGTACGCAGTATTTT

D: TRBD1
J: TRBJ2-7
V: TRBV5-4
size: -
CDR3: CASSLPGQGQSEQYF
DNA: TGTGCCAGCAGCCTACCGGGACAGGGGCAATCCGAGCAGTACTTC

D: TRBD2
J: TRBJ2-3
V: TRBV9
size: -
CDR3: CASSVAPSGKSGTDTQYF
DNA: TGTGCCAGCAGCGTAGCTCCTAGCGGAAAATCTGGCACAGATACGCAGTATTTT

D: TRBD1
J: TRBJ1-4
V: TRBV15
size: -
CDR3: CATSRAGDSPEKLFF
DNA: TGTGCCACCAGCAGAGCCGGGGACAGCCCAGAAAAACTGTTTTTT

D: -
J: TRBJ1-1
V: TRBV23-1
size: -
CDR3: CASSQSRGENTEAFF
DNA: TGCGCCAGCAGTCAATCGCGGGGGGAGAACACTGAAGCTTTCTTT

D: TRBD2
J: TRBJ2-1
V: TRBV13
size: few
CDR3: CASSQRGREIDNEQFF
DNA: TGTGCCAGCAGCCAACGAGGGCGGGAGATCGACAATGAGCAGTTCTTC

D: TRBD2
J: TRBJ2-1
V: TRBV7-3
size: once
CDR3: CASSILAGGAPGEQFF
DNA: TGTGCCAGCAGCATCCTAGCGGGAGGAGCACCGGGGGAGCAGTTCTTC